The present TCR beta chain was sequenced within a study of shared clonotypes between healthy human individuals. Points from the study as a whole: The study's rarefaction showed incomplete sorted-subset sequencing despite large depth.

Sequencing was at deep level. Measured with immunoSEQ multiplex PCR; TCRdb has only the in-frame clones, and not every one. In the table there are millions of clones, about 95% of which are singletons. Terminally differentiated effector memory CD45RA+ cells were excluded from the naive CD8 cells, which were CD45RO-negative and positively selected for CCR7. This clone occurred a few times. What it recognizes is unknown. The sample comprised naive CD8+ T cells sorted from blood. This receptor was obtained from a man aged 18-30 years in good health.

As DNA, the CDR3 is TGTGCCACCGGGACGGCGAGCAATCAGCCCCAGCATTTT. Protein: CATGTASNQPQHF. The chain uses TRBV19 and TRBJ1-5; a weak D match, TRBD1 (5 bases). The CDR3 is 13 amino acids. Germline values: CDR1 LNHDA, CDR2 SQIVND (reference sequence). V was pared by 10 bases and J by 1 base, with 11 bases between.